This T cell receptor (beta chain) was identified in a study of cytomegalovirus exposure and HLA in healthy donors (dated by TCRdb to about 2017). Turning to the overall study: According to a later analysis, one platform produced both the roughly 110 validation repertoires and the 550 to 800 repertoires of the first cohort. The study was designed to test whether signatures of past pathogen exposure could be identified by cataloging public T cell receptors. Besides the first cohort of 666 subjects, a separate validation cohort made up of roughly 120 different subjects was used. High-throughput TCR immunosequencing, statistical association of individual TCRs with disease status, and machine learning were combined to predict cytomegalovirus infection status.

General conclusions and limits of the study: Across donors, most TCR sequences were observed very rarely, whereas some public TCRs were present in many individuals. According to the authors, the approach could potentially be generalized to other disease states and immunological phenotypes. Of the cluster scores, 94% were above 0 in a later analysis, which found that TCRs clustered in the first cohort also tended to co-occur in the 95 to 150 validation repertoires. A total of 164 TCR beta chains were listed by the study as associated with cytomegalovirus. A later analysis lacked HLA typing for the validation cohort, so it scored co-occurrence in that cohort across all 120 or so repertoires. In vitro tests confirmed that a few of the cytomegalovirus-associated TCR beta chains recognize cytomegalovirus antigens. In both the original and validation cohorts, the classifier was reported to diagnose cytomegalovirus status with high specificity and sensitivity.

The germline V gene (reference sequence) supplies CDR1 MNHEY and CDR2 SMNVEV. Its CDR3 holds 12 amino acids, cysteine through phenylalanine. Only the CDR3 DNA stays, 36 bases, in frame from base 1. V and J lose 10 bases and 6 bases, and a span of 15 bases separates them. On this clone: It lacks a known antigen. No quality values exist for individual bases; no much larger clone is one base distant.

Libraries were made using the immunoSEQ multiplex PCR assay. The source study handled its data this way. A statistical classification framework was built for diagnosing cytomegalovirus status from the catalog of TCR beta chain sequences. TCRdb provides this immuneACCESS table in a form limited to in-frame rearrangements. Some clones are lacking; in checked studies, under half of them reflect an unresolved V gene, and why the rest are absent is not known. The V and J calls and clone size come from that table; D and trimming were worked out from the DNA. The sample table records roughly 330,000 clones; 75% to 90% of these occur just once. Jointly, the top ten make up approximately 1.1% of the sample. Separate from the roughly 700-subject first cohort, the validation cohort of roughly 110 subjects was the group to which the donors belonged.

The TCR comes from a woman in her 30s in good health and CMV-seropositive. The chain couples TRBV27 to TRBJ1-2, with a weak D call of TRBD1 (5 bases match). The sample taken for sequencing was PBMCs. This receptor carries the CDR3 CATLNRGNGYTF. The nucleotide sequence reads TGTGCCACCTTAAACCGGGGGAATGGCTACACCTTC.